These 21 T cell receptor beta chains were sequenced from one sample in a study of tumor-infiltrating lymphocytes in primary liver carcinoma (dated by TCRdb to 2015 to 2018). Blood RNA was extracted from unsorted whole blood using TRIzol reagent, and germline DNA was obtained with the DNeasy Blood & Tissue kit. The reads were generated on an Illumina HiSeq 2500. A constant-region primer and ProtoScript II reverse transcriptase were used to reverse-transcribe TCRbeta-specific cDNA from 500 ng total RNA. Construction of the TCRbeta libraries relied on three nested rounds of multiplex PCR, following a slightly modified ARM-PCR procedure. Each of the first two PCR rounds ran for nine to ten cycles and used multiplex TRBV1-TRBV30 forward primers together with a Cbeta reverse primer. Through fastp at Q25 and MiXCR, TCRdb rebuilt clones from the public reads, retaining in-frame beta chains. When rows share a CDR3 protein, they turn into one entry using the most common DNA and genes. This sample has 310,000 or so distinct CDR3 sequences in its table, and less than 75% of those were observed once. 5.5% to 7% of the sample is taken by the ten largest.

Material for sequencing was peripheral blood. The source is a man in his forties with primary liver carcinoma and hepatitis B virus infection.

This chain joins TRBV11-2 and TRBJ1-1; no reliable D call. Per the germline V gene, CDR1 is SGHAT and CDR2 is FQNNGV. The CDR3 runs 13 residues. CDR3 bases: TGTGCTTGCAGCATAGTAGATAACACTGAAGCTTTCTTT. Translated, it gives CACSIVDNTEAFF. The variable domain in full, completed from reference TRBV11-2 and TRBJ1-1, reads EAGVAQSPRYKIIEKRQSVAFWCNPISGHATLYWYQQILGQGPKLLIQFQNNGVVDDSQLPKDRFSAERLKGVDSTLKIQPAKLEDSAVYLCACSIVDNTEAFFGQGTRLTVV.

This clonotype was counted many times. The chain recombines TRBV6-5 with TRBJ2-1, with 9 nucleotides matching TRBD2. There are 16 residues in the CDR3. V lost 6 bases to trimming and J lost 11 bases; unmatched junction nucleotides: 17. The germline V gene encodes CDR1 MNHEY and CDR2 SVGAGI. The CDR3 nucleotides read TGTGCCAGCAGCCAAGCGGGAGGCGGATACGAGGTGAAGCAGTTCTTC. Translation: CASSQAGGGYEVKQFF.

To note about this clonotype: The CDR3 ends on some other residue instead of the conserved phenylalanine or tryptophan, so this is likely a read error. The genes are TRBV10-3 and TRBJ2-3, with 8 bases aligning to TRBD2. CDR3 length equals 15 residues. CDR1 ENHRY and CDR2 SYGVKD come from the germline V gene. CDR3 region: CVISESASGLDMQYY. The CDR3 DNA reads as TGTGTCATCAGTGAGTCGGCTAGCGGGCTAGATATGCAGTATTAT.

The J gene is TRBJ2-5, the V gene TRBV6-1; 7 nucleotides align to TRBD1. Germline CDR1 MNHNS, CDR2 SASEGT. V trimming: 6 bases; J trimming: 10 bases; junction bases outside the gene matches: 20. CDR3 length: 16 residues. The CDR3 protein is CASSLDRATFSAGQYF. The CDR3 nucleotides are TGTGCCAGCAGCCTTGACAGGGCTACATTCAGTGCAGGCCAGTACTTC.

Worth noting for this clonotype: The junction departs from germline at one end; a sequencing error may be responsible. This chain joins TRBV11-2 and TRBJ1-4, with D perhaps matching TRBD1 (6 bases). This CDR3 comprises 14 residues. The germline V gene encodes CDR1 SGHAT and CDR2 FQNNGV. Here the CDR3 DNA reads TGTGCCAGCAACTTAGATCTTGGGGGGCTCATGCTGTTTTTT. It translates to CASNLDLGGLMLFF.

As concerns this clonotype: At one of its ends the junction is not consistent with the germline gene, which may arise from a read error. The chain joins TRBV19 to TRBJ1-1; 8 bases match TRBD1. Germline V lookup: CDR1 LNHDA, CDR2 SQIVND (reference sequence). This CDR3 spans 16 amino acids. The chain's CDR3 is CAGSSYDRGSNTEAFF. CDR3 coding DNA: TGTGCCGGTAGTTCATATGACAGGGGTTCGAACACTGAAGCTTTCTTT.

Turning to this clonotype: A single base separates this from a much larger clone, so it may be a read error. The missing conserved phenylalanine or tryptophan at the end of this CDR3 makes a read error likely. The rearrangement joins TRBV10-1 to TRBJ2-1; no reliable D call. V was trimmed by 8 bases and J by 2 bases, leaving 10 bases between them. The CDR3 loop spans 13 amino acids. In germline, CDR1 is WNHNN, CDR2 SYGVQD (reference sequence). The chain's CDR3 is CASSTGPYNEQFS. DNA of the CDR3: TGCGCCAGCTCGACCGGACCCTACAATGAGCAGTTCTCC.

J is TRBJ2-1 and V is TRBV7-6; TRBD2 might be the D (5 bases). V lost 5 bases and J 8 bases, leaving 16 bases between the germline ends. This CDR3 has 14 amino acids. Germline lookup yields CDR1 SGHVS and CDR2 FNYEAQ. This CDR3 reads CASSPDSPRDEQFF. Here the CDR3 DNA reads TGTGCCAGCAGCCCGGACTCTCCGCGGGATGAGCAGTTCTTC.

V is TRBV6-2 or TRBV6-3 and J is TRBJ2-2; 7 nucleotides agree with TRBD2. V shed 6 bases and J 3 bases; nucleotides not matched to a gene: 19. Germline CDR1 MNHEY, CDR2 SVGEGT. The CDR3 length is 19 residues. CDR3 in amino acids: CASSSPHSPRGGYTGELFF. CDR3 nucleotide sequence: TGTGCCAGCAGCTCCCCTCATAGTCCCCGGGGAGGGTACACCGGGGAGCTGTTTTTT.

The chain joins TRBV6-5 to TRBJ2-7; 8 nucleotides line up with TRBD1. The CDR3 has 14 amino acids. V shed 8 bases and J 2 bases; nucleotides not matched to a gene: 8. From germline, CDR1 is MNHEY and CDR2 SVGAGI. CDR3 nucleotide sequence: TGTGCCAGCCCGACAGGGGACGTAACCTACGAGCAGTACTTC. Translated, it gives CASPTGDVTYEQYF.

About this clonotype: Sequence at one end of the junction differs from germline and may be a read error. The V call is TRBV11-2, the J call TRBJ2-7; D unresolved. The CDR3 runs 14 residues. Germline CDR1 SGHAT, CDR2 FQNNGV. CDR3 sequence: CASGLDAANHGQYF. DNA for the CDR3: TGTGCCAGCGGCTTAGATGCGGCTAACCACGGGCAGTACTTC.

A word on this clonotype: As the CDR3 is not closed by the conserved phenylalanine or tryptophan, this likely results from a read error. This CDR3 reads CASSYSGYRDGYTP. CDR3 coding DNA: TGTGCCAGCAGTTACTCCGGTTACAGGGACGGCTACACCCCC. The rearrangement links TRBV6-6 to TRBJ1-2; D might be TRBD1 (6 bases). CDR3 length: 14 amino acids. Germline loops: CDR1 MNHNY, CDR2 SVGAGI (reference sequence). V lost 0 bases to trimming and J lost 8 bases, with 13 bases between them.

V and J are TRBV28 and TRBJ2-3; D gene unclear. V lost 2 bases, J lost 5 bases, and 8 bases lay in between. The CDR3 covers 13 residues. The germline gives CDR1 MDHEN, CDR2 SYDVKM. CDR3 nucleotide sequence: TGTGCCAGCAGTTTAGAAGGCCTAGATACGCAGTATTTT. Protein product: CASSLEGLDTQYF.

This clonotype was counted many times. The J gene is TRBJ2-3, the V gene TRBV5-4; D remains unclear. The V gene's germline CDR1 is SGHNT and CDR2 YYREEE (reference sequence). The CDR3 loop spans 14 amino acids. Trimming removed 0 bases at V and 6 bases at J, with 11 bases between. CDR3 loop: CASSLEGVGDTQYF. DNA for the CDR3: TGTGCCAGCAGCTTGGAAGGTGTAGGCGATACGCAGTATTTT.

This clonotype is medium-sized by share. J is TRBJ1-2 and V is TRBV11-2; D remains unclear. This CDR3 contains 12 residues. Germline V CDR1 and CDR2: SGHAT, FQNNGV. The V end was cut by 5 bases, the J end by 5 bases, with 9 bases between. CDR3 in amino acids: CASSRGPYGYTF. CDR3 DNA: TGTGCCAGCAGCCGAGGACCTTATGGCTACACCTTC. Variable domain in full (rest from reference TRBV11-2 and TRBJ1-2): EAGVAQSPRYKIIEKRQSVAFWCNPISGHATLYWYQQILGQGPKLLIQFQNNGVVDDSQLPKDRFSAERLKGVDSTLKIQPAKLEDSAVYLCASSRGPYGYTFGSGTRLTVV.

Notes on this clonotype: A much larger clone is a single base away; this may be a read error. The chain has TRBV29-1 and TRBJ2-7; a possible D gene is TRBD1 (5 bases). In germline, CDR1 is SQVTM, CDR2 ANQGSEA. Trimming took 5 bases from V and 7 from J, leaving 18 bases between them. The CDR3 has 13 residues. CDR3 loop: CSVRQGASVEQYF. The CDR3 nucleotides are TGCAGCGTTAGACAAGGGGCCTCGGTAGAGCAGTACTTC.

For this clonotype: One base away lies a much larger clone, so this may be a sequencing read error. The chain carries TRBV6-1 and TRBJ2-3; the match to TRBD2 covers 10 bases. Germline lookup yields CDR1 MNHNS and CDR2 SASEGT. The CDR3 spans 15 residues. CDR3 sequence (DNA): TGTGCCAGCAGTGAACTAGCGGGAGTTACAGATGCGCAGTATTTT. It is translated as CASSELAGVTDAQYF.

This clonotype came up many times. The rearrangement joins TRBV4-2 to TRBJ2-7; the match to TRBD1 covers 9 bases. This CDR3 has 16 amino acids. Trimming at V came to 6 bases and at J to 3 bases, leaving 12 bases not matched to a gene. Germline V gene lookup returns CDR1 LGHNA and CDR2 YNFKEQ. CDR3 sequence reads: CASSPPGYRGHYEQYF. CDR3 in DNA: TGTGCCAGCAGTCCACCGGGTTACAGGGGGCACTACGAGCAGTACTTC.

Regarding this clonotype: A much larger clone differs by one base, so this may be a read error. V usage is TRBV4-1 and J usage is TRBJ2-2; possibly TRBD2 for D (5 bases). The length of the CDR3 is 13 residues. Germline V gene sequence: CDR1 MGHRA, CDR2 YSYEKL. The CDR3 DNA is TGCGCCAGCAGCCAAGCCCGAACCGGGGAGCTGTTGTTT. Translated, it gives CASSQARTGELLF.

On this clonotype: A much larger clonotype is one base distant, so this may be a read error. The rearrangement joins TRBV4-1 to TRBJ1-5; possibly TRBD1 for D (6 bases). This CDR3 has 15 residues. Germline V gene sequence: CDR1 MGHRA, CDR2 YSYEKL. V was clipped by 1 base and J by 5 bases, with 12 bases between them. The CDR3 coding sequence is TGCGCCAGCAGCCAAGGGCAGGGGAGCGATCAGCCCCAGCATTTT. Residues: CASSQGQGSDQPQHF.

This clonotype has just a few counts. This sequence joins TRBV5-1 and TRBJ1-2; D ambiguous. Germline assignment: CDR1 SGHRS and CDR2 YFSETQ. V was cut by 0 bases and J by 5 bases, with 5 bases left in between. The CDR3 is 12 residues long. The CDR3 spells CASSLEGYGYTF. The CDR3, as DNA: TGCGCCAGCAGCTTGGAGGGATATGGCTACACCTTC.